This T cell receptor beta chain was identified during a study of CXCR3-negative and CXCR3-positive naive CD8 T cells. Study information: The libraries yielded some 130 million TRB reads, about 1.5 +/- 0.3 million each.

This CDR3 spans 14 amino acids. Germline lookup yields CDR1 SGHRS and CDR2 YFSETQ. Naive cells were sorted as CD45RO-, CCR7+, CD27+ and CD95-. As regards this clonotype: The antigen is not known.

It was by 5' RACE with UMI labels that the TRB cDNA libraries were prepared. TCRdb reprocessed the 5' RACE reads and keeps a single row for each CDR3 protein, giving no DNA. This table holds over 100,000 distinct CDR3 sequences. Whole-study findings and limits: Diversity ran similarly high across both naive subsets but far lower in memory CD8+ cells. Compared with CXCR3-negative naive cells, CXCR3-positive naive cells showed more hydrophobic TRB CDR3s.

The origin of this receptor is a human donor in good health. Some clones in this sample may be carry-over from other donors' samples. The chain joins TRBV5-1 to TRBJ2-2. Sequenced: naive CXCR3- CD8+ T cells from blood. Stated subset: CD45RO-CCR7+CD27+CD95- naive CD8+ T cells lacking CXCR3 (TNR3-). CDR3: CASSLDSGTGELFF.